These 4 T cell receptor beta chains came from one sample sequenced in a study of PD-1 blockade in classical Hodgkin lymphoma. All the patients suffered relapse after autologous stem cell transplantation, and brentuximab vedotin exposure differed. The protocol was immunoSEQ multiplex PCR, while the TCRdb copy is restricted to in-frame clones and leaves out a portion. Among roughly 32,000 clones listed, roughly four fifths were seen once. The sample consisted of peripheral blood mononuclear cells (PBMCs), taken at baseline. These receptors were obtained from a human donor with classical Hodgkin lymphoma.

Comments on this clone: One end of the junction varies from germline; a read error may be responsible. V and J are TRBV7-7 and TRBJ2-1, with a tentative D call TRBD2 (5 bases). The CDR3 sequence is 15 residues long. Germline V gene lookup returns CDR1 SSHAT and CDR2 FNYEAQ (reference sequence). Here the CDR3 reads CASSLDGELGNEQFF. The CDR3 region has the DNA TGTGCTAGCAGCTTAGACGGGGAATTAGGCAATGAGCAGTTCTTC.

The V gene is TRBV7-9, the J gene TRBJ2-5; 9 nucleotides line up with TRBD2. Germline loops: CDR1 SEHNR, CDR2 FQNEAQ (reference sequence). Trimming cost V 5 bases and J 1 base; bases outside gene matches: 8. The CDR3 sequence is 16 residues long. The DNA for the CDR3 is TGTGCCAGCAGCCCCCGAATAGCGGGGGTCCAAGAGACCCAGTACTTC. Translation: CASSPRIAGVQETQYF.

The genes are TRBV7-3 and TRBJ2-3; 8 positions match TRBD2. Germline CDR1 SGHTA, CDR2 FQGTGA. Trimming removed 5 bases from V and 0 bases from J; junction bases left unmatched: 7. The CDR3 sequence is 16 residues long. This CDR3 reads CASSVLAGTSTDTQYF. CDR3 DNA sequence: TGTGCCAGCAGCGTATTAGCGGGGACTAGCACAGATACGCAGTATTTT.

V gene TRBV2 combines with J gene TRBJ1-4, with 9 bases that match TRBD1. V lost 5 bases, J lost 6 bases, and 7 bases stayed unmatched. Germline V CDR1 and CDR2: SNHLY, FYNNEI. This CDR3 spans 15 amino acids. The CDR3 nucleotides are TGTGCCAGCAGTAGGGACAGGGCCCCCGATGAAAAACTGTTTTTT. Translation gives CASSRDRAPDEKLFF.